A single sample is the source of the 30 T cell receptor beta chains below, sequenced in a study of T-cell reconstitution after alpha-beta-depleted transplantation in children. This sample's TCRbeta library carried unique molecular identifier barcodes. TCRdb recomputed calls from the PCR reads with MiXCR, one row per CDR3 protein. The table shows about a million distinct CDR3 sequences, with under 30% occurring only once. Sequenced material: PBMCs, mostly from graft donor cells, taken 360 days after TCRalphabeta/CD19-depleted stem cell transplant. These receptors all come from a boy in the first two years of life who had a stem cell transplant for SCID, so the T cells may come from the graft donor.

This sequence joins TRBV7-9 and TRBJ2-7; D not resolved. Germline V gene sequence: CDR1 SEHNR, CDR2 FQNEAQ (reference sequence). This CDR3 is 14 amino acids long. Trimming left V 1 base short and J 0 bases short, with 7 bases between. This CDR3 is CASSLDLDSYEQYF. The CDR3 DNA sequence: TGTGCCAGCAGCTTAGATTTAGACTCCTACGAGCAGTACTTC.

This clonotype turned up a few times. J is TRBJ1-2 and V is TRBV4-2; D remains unclear. Germline V gene sequence: CDR1 LGHNA, CDR2 YNFKEQ. The CDR3 consists of 19 residues. V shed 0 bases and J shed 4 bases, with 24 bases lying between them. CDR3 protein: CASSQDGRDGGRWIYGYTF. In DNA form, the CDR3 reads TGTGCCAGCAGCCAAGATGGAAGGGATGGCGGACGGTGGATCTATGGCTACACCTTC.

This chain uses TRBV12-3 or TRBV12-4 with TRBJ2-6; 8 bases are a match to TRBD1. V was pared by 4 bases and J by 2 bases, with 13 bases of the junction left unmatched. This CDR3 is built from 19 residues. The CDR3: CASSSDRGFTLPGANVLTF. DNA of the CDR3: TGTGCCAGCAGTTCTGACAGGGGTTTTACCCTCCCTGGGGCCAACGTCCTGACTTTC.

This clonotype was counted only a few times. This CDR3 is CASSMTGGNPGELFF. Here the CDR3 DNA reads TGTGCCAGCAGCATGACAGGGGGCAATCCCGGGGAGCTGTTTTTT. This chain uses TRBV12-3 or TRBV12-4 with TRBJ2-2; 10 bases are shared with TRBD1. The CDR3 loop spans 15 amino acids. V dropped 6 bases and J dropped 6; count of bases not matched to a gene: 7.

The chain has TRBV20-1 and TRBJ2-1; possibly TRBD1 for D (5 bases). Germline V gene lookup returns CDR1 DFQATT and CDR2 SNEGSKA (reference sequence). This CDR3 region has 13 residues. Trimming stripped 7 bases from V and 6 bases from J, with 16 bases between. The CDR3 loop is CSVGEIVGNEQFF. CDR3 DNA: TGCAGTGTAGGGGAAATCGTCGGCAATGAGCAGTTCTTC.

The chain couples TRBV3-1 to TRBJ2-5; D ambiguous. CDR1 and CDR2 (germline): LGHDT, YNNKEL (reference sequence). The CDR3 has 10 amino acids. Trimming pared 9 bases from V and 5 bases from J, leaving 7 bases between. CDR3: CARERETQYF. The CDR3, as DNA: TGTGCCAGAGAGAGGGAGACCCAGTACTTC.

The genes are TRBV4-2 and TRBJ1-4; D remains unclear. Germline V gene data show CDR1 as LGHNA and CDR2 as YNFKEQ. The CDR3 is 12 residues long. With 0 bases removed from V and 8 bases from J, the gap between germline ends came to 4 bases. CDR3 sequence: CASSQDLEKLFF. The DNA of the CDR3 is TGTGCCAGCAGCCAAGATTTAGAAAAACTGTTTTTT.

V is TRBV3-1 and J is TRBJ2-5; D perhaps matches TRBD2 (6 bases). This CDR3 comprises 14 residues. The ends were cut back, 4 bases at V and 9 bases at J, with 18 bases in the middle. Germline V lookup: CDR1 LGHDT, CDR2 YNNKEL (reference sequence). In DNA, the CDR3 is TGTGCCAGCAGCCCATCCCGGGGAGGAGGGGCCCAGTACTTC. This codes for CASSPSRGGGAQYF.

In this sample, this clonotype turned up many times. This chain links TRBV5-1 with TRBJ1-1; D is possibly TRBD1 (5 bases). CDR3 length: 14 residues. Per the germline V gene, CDR1 is SGHRS and CDR2 is YFSETQ. Trimming removed 0 bases at V and 1 base at J, with 7 bases between. In DNA, the CDR3 is TGCGCCAGCAGCTTGGGACAGTCGAACACTGAAGCTTTCTTT. It translates to CASSLGQSNTEAFF. Full variable domain (remainder filled in from reference TRBV5-1 and TRBJ1-1): KAGVTQTPRYLIKTRGQQVTLSCSPISGHRSVSWYQQTPGQGLQFLFEYFSETQRNKGNFPGRFSGRQFSNSRSEMNVSTLELGDSALYLCASSLGQSNTEAFFGQGTRLTVV.

This clonotype occurred once. V is TRBV12-3 or TRBV12-4 and J is TRBJ2-5; 7 bases fit TRBD1. The CDR3 is 15 amino acids. Losses at the gene ends were 1 base for V and 1 base for J; bases not matched to a gene: 3. This chain's CDR3 is CASSLGPGGQETQYF. DNA for the CDR3: TGTGCCAGCAGTTTAGGTCCAGGGGGCCAAGAGACCCAGTACTTC.

This clonotype was seen a few times. V is TRBV6-5 and J is TRBJ1-1, with TRBD1 identical over 10 bases. This CDR3 contains 14 residues. Per germline, CDR1 MNHEY and CDR2 SVGAGI. Trimming at V came to 6 bases and at J to 7 bases, leaving 8 bases not matched to a gene. The DNA of the CDR3 is TGTGCCAGCAGGTACGACAGGGGGCTCGGTGAAGCTTTCTTT. Translation gives CASRYDRGLGEAFF.

The chain uses TRBV15 and TRBJ2-1; no reliable D call. The CDR3 covers 16 residues. Germline loops: CDR1 LNHNV, CDR2 YYDKDF (reference sequence). Trimming cost V 1 base and J 3 bases, with 13 bases left between them. CDR3 region: CATSRVKARNYNEQFF. In DNA form, the CDR3 reads TGTGCCACCAGCAGAGTTAAGGCCAGGAACTACAATGAGCAGTTCTTC.

The V gene is TRBV12-3 or TRBV12-4, the J gene TRBJ2-7; possibly TRBD2 for D (6 bases). This CDR3 spans 15 amino acids. Trimming left V 6 bases short and J 6 bases short, with 21 bases between. The chain's CDR3 is CASRDNGTPLGEQYF. In DNA form, the CDR3 reads TGTGCCAGCAGGGATAACGGGACTCCCCTGGGCGAGCAGTACTTC.

This clonotype was counted a few times. The rearrangement joins TRBV6-5 to TRBJ1-2; 7 bases match TRBD1. The CDR3 runs to 14 residues. Germline CDR1 is MNHEY and CDR2 is SVGAGI. After removal of 2 bases from V and 6 bases from J, the junction contained 6 bases not matched to a gene. The DNA for the CDR3 is TGTGCCAGCAGTTACAGTAACAGGGGAGATGGCTACACCTTC. Residues: CASSYSNRGDGYTF.

This clonotype was detected only a few times. The V call is TRBV20-1, the J call TRBJ2-1; D unclear. Trimming removed 2 bases from V and 0 bases from J, with 14 bases in between. The germline V gene has CDR1 DFQATT and CDR2 SNEGSKA (reference sequence). The CDR3 spans 16 residues. The CDR3 here is CSARTLTVSSYNEQFF. DNA of the CDR3: TGCAGTGCTAGAACCCTTACAGTCAGCTCCTACAATGAGCAGTTCTTC.

V gene TRBV20-1 combines with J gene TRBJ2-1, with 7 bases lining up with TRBD2. The ends lost 6 bases at V and 2 bases at J; junction bases unmatched: 4. Germline V gene data show CDR1 as DFQATT and CDR2 as SNEGSKA (reference sequence). The CDR3 length is 13 residues. The CDR3 protein is CSAGRGAYNEQFF. The CDR3 DNA sequence: TGCAGTGCGGGTCGGGGGGCCTACAATGAGCAGTTCTTC.

This rearrangement joins TRBV29-1 to TRBJ2-1; D remains ambiguous. The V end lost 2 bases, the J end lost 7 bases, and 12 bases lay between the germline ends. The germline CDR1 and CDR2 sequences are SQVTM and ANQGSEA. CDR3 length: 13 residues. CDR3 DNA sequence: TGCAGCGTTGAAAACCCCCTGGGGAATGAGCAGTTCTTC. It encodes CSVENPLGNEQFF.

CDR3 region: CASSRDVAGEIYNEQFF. The DNA for the CDR3 is TGCGCCAGCAGCCGGGACGTCGCGGGGGAAATTTACAATGAGCAGTTCTTC. The V call is TRBV4-3, the J call TRBJ2-1; 7 bases line up with TRBD2. Germline trimming cut 4 bases from V and 4 bases from J; bases unmatched to any gene: 13. This CDR3 contains 17 residues. Germline V gene lookup returns CDR1 LGHNA and CDR2 YSLEER.

This rearrangement joins TRBV29-1 to TRBJ2-7; D ambiguous. With 5 bases removed from V and 0 bases from J, the gap between germline ends came to 8 bases. Per germline, CDR1 SQVTM and CDR2 ANQGSEA. The CDR3 is 12 amino acids. The CDR3, as DNA: TGCAGCGTTCGCAAAACCTCCTACGAGCAGTACTTC. It specifies CSVRKTSYEQYF.

The V and J genes are TRBV3-1 and TRBJ2-7; 9 nucleotides line up with TRBD2. This CDR3 spans 16 amino acids. Germline loops: CDR1 LGHDT, CDR2 YNNKEL (reference sequence). The V gene end was trimmed by 0 bases and the J gene end by 7 bases; junction bases not matched to a gene: 10. The CDR3 DNA follows: TGTGCCAGCAGCCAAGAGGGGACTAGCATCAGGCGGGAGCAGTACTTC. This encodes CASSQEGTSIRREQYF.

This clonotype was counted between two and nine times. The J gene is TRBJ1-5, the V gene TRBV4-2; D call uncertain. V was cut by 0 bases and J by 0 bases, with 12 bases left in between. CDR1 and CDR2 from the germline V gene are LGHNA and YNFKEQ. This CDR3 has 17 amino acids. CDR3 in amino acids: CASSQDAQAYSNQPQHF. The CDR3 DNA reads TGTGCCAGCAGCCAAGATGCGCAGGCTTATAGCAATCAGCCCCAGCATTTT.

This clonotype was found many times. The junction departs from germline at one end; a sequencing error may be responsible. The V call is TRBV12-3 or TRBV12-4, the J call TRBJ2-7, with 9 bases matching TRBD2. This CDR3 has 13 residues. The CDR3 nucleotides read TGTGCCAGCAGCTTAGGCCTAGCGGGGGAGCAGTACTTC. It yields the protein CASSLGLAGEQYF.

In this sample, this clonotype turned up a few times. Written as DNA, the CDR3 is TGCGCCAGCAAGTGGGAGGACGACTACGAGCAGTACTTC. Translated: CASKWEDDYEQYF. The chain links TRBV5-1 to TRBJ2-7, with D possibly being TRBD2 (6 bases). The V end was cut by 6 bases, the J end by 3 bases, with 13 bases between. The CDR3 totals 13 residues. Germline CDR1 SGHRS, CDR2 YFSETQ.

The chain carries TRBV18 and TRBJ2-1; TRBD1 might be the D (6 bases). This CDR3 has 16 residues. Germline assignment: CDR1 KGHSH and CDR2 LQKENI. V was clipped by 5 bases and J by 7 bases, with 21 bases between them. The chain's CDR3 is CASSRILQGSGNEQFF. The CDR3, as DNA: TGTGCCAGCTCAAGAATCTTGCAGGGGTCGGGGAATGAGCAGTTCTTC.

This clonotype has only a few counts. The chain couples TRBV6-1 to TRBJ1-4; 7 nucleotides agree with TRBD1. This CDR3 spans 18 amino acids. From germline, CDR1 is MNHNS and CDR2 SASEGT. V gave up 8 bases and J gave up 0 bases; unmatched junction bases: 15. As DNA, the CDR3 is TGTGCCAGCGGGTCCAGCGGCAGGGGGGATGCAACTAATGAAAAACTGTTTTTT. Its protein is CASGSSGRGDATNEKLFF.

This clonotype was seen only a few times. The chain uses TRBV2 and TRBJ1-1; D possibly corresponds to TRBD1 (6 bases). The CDR3 contains 13 residues. The germline V gene has CDR1 SNHLY and CDR2 FYNNEI. V gave up 6 bases and J gave up 4 bases, with 12 bases separating them. The CDR3 is CASRERGGTEAFF. CDR3 coding DNA: TGTGCCAGCAGGGAAAGAGGGGGCACTGAAGCTTTCTTT.

The chain uses TRBV5-1 and TRBJ2-2, with TRBD2 matching 9 bases. CDR1 SGHRS and CDR2 YFSETQ come from the germline V gene. The CDR3 sequence is 15 residues long. J lost 0 bases, V lost 7 bases, and 4 bases had no gene match. The CDR3: CASGSGGTNTGELFF. The CDR3 DNA follows: TGCGCCAGCGGTAGCGGGGGAACGAACACCGGGGAGCTGTTTTTT. The full variable domain, with the rest looked up from reference TRBV5-1 and TRBJ2-2, is KAGVTQTPRYLIKTRGQQVTLSCSPISGHRSVSWYQQTPGQGLQFLFEYFSETQRNKGNFPGRFSGRQFSNSRSEMNVSTLELGDSALYLCASGSGGTNTGELFFGEGSRLTVL.

The J gene is TRBJ2-4, the V gene TRBV6-1; D is uncertain. The CDR3 runs 15 residues. V was shortened by 3 bases and J by 0 bases, with 9 bases between the two germline ends. Germline V gene data show CDR1 as MNHNS and CDR2 as SASEGT. CDR3 residues: CASSDRNIAKNIQYF. In DNA form, the CDR3 reads TGTGCCAGCAGTGACAGGAATATAGCCAAAAACATTCAGTACTTC.

In this sample, this clonotype turned up a few times. The J gene is TRBJ2-2, the V gene TRBV5-6; tentatively, D is TRBD2 (6 bases). CDR1 SGHDT and CDR2 YYEEEE come from the germline V gene. V lost 2 bases, J lost 1 base, and 9 bases lay in between. This CDR3 comprises 15 residues. The CDR3 loop reads CASSFAGRNTGELFF. The CDR3 bases are TGTGCCAGCAGCTTCGCCGGGAGGAACACCGGGGAGCTGTTTTTT.

This clonotype was counted only a few times. The chain has TRBV5-1 and TRBJ2-2; D perhaps matches TRBD2 (5 bases). The V gene's germline CDR1 is SGHRS and CDR2 YFSETQ. The CDR3 totals 14 residues. V lost 3 bases, J lost 8 bases, and 14 bases lay in between. The CDR3 loop reads CASSSDFFRGELFF. DNA for the CDR3: TGCGCCAGCAGCTCGGACTTCTTTCGGGGGGAGCTGTTTTTT.